These T cell receptor beta chains were read from a single sample in a study of EBV T-cell therapy then PD-1 blockade in nasopharyngeal carcinoma. These receptors' targets are unknown. TCRdb's table, derived via immunoSEQ multiplex PCR, lists solely in-frame clones and lacks some. The sample has 15,000 or so clones, over 80% seen once. This material consisted of CD8+ T cells from blood, taken at day 0 from a patient whose treatment included autologous EBV-specific T cells and nivolumab. These receptors were obtained from a man aged 35-49 years with nasopharyngeal carcinoma. The CDR3 runs from the conserved cysteine through the conserved F or W.

>TRBV27
CASSLQGANGEQYF
>TRBV2
CASSEAGTAQETQYF
>TRBV6-4
CASSDSLAGSDTQYF
>TRBV6-2/TRBV6-3
CASSYPEGAPPQYF
>TRBV7-9
CASSLGRPGYTF
>TRBV2
CASGNYGYTF
>TRBV24-1
CATSGKGPAKNIQYF
>TRBV6-2/TRBV6-3
CASSYWAGEQYF
>TRBV7-6
CASSPWTGITGELFF
>TRBV19
CASTRRLEAFF
>TRBV10-1
CASSVRDGSTDTQYF
>TRBV15
CATGSGRDYEQYF
>TRBV6-5
CASSYSLRGHEQFF
>TRBV9
CASSWGEGTEAFF
>TRBV7-8
CASSSGQGEYEQYF
>TRBV7-8
CASSPNKIGETQYF
>TRBV5-1
CASSLWVAGGRNTGELFF
>TRBV9
CASSPTGWTGELFF
>TRBV27
CASSPTGASGQPQHF
>TRBV24-1
CATEDRDSNQPQHF
>TRBV19
CASTWGGSGTSGEQYF
>TRBV7-7
CASSRGIQGSRRNTEAFF
>TRBV7-9
CASSHRPGQGAKNIQYF
>TRBV7-4
CASSTRTSGGGDYNEQFF
>TRBV7-9
CASSPWGGESTGELFF
>TRBV6-4
CASAPRDTDTQYF
>TRBV14
CASSPGQGIRREAFF
>TRBV4-1
CASSQVWYTSSYNEQFF
>TRBV9
CASSGLAGKHEQYF